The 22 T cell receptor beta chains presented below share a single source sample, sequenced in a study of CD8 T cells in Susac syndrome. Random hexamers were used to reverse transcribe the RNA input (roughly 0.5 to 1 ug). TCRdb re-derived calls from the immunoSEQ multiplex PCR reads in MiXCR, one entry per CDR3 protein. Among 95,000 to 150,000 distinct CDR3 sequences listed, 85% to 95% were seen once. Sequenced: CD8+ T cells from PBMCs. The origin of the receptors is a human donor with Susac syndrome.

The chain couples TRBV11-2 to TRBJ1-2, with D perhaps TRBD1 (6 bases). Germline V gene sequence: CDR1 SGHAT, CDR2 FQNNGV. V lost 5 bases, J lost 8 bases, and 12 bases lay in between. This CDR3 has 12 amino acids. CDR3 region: CASSEGGLGYTF. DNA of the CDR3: TGTGCCAGCAGCGAGGGGGGGCTCGGCTACACCTTC.

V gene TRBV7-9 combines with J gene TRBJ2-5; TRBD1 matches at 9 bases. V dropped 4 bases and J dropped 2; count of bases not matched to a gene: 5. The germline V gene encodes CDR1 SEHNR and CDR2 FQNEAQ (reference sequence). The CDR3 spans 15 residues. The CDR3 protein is CASSSNRGQQETQYF. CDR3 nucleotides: TGTGCCAGCAGCTCAAACAGGGGGCAACAAGAGACCCAGTACTTC.

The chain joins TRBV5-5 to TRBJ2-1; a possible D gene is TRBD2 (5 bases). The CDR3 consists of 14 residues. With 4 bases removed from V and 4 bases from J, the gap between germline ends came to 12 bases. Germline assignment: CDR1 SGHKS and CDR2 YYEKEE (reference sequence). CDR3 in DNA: TGTGCCAGCAGCCCCATGGGGAGTTACAATGAGCAGTTCTTC. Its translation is CASSPMGSYNEQFF.

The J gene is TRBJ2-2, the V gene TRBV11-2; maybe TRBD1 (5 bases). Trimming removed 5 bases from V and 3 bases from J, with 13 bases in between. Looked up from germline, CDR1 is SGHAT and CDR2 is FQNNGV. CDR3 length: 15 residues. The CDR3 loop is CASSHLTGDTGELFF. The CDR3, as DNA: TGTGCCAGCAGCCATTTAACAGGAGACACCGGGGAGCTGTTTTTT.

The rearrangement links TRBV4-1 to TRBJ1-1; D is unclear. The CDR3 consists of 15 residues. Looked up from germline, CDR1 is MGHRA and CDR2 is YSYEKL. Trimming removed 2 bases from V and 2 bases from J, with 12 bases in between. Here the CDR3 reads CASSQTRAVNTEAFF. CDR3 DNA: TGCGCCAGCAGCCAAACCCGGGCAGTCAACACTGAAGCTTTCTTT.

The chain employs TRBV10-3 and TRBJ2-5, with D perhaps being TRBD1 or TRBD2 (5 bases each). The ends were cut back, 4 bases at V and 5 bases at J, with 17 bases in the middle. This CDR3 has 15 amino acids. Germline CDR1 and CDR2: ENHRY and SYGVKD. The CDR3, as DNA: TGTGCCATCAGTGCCTTGGGACCGGAGCGGGAGACCCAGTACTTC. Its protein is CAISALGPERETQYF.

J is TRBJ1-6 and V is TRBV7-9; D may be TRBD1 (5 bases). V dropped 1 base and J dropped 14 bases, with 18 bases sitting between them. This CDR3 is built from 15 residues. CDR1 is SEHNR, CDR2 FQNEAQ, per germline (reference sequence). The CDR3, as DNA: TGTGCCAGCAGCTTAGTCGGAGGGGATAAGGCAGCCCTCCACTTT. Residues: CASSLVGGDKAALHF. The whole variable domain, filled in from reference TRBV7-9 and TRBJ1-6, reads DTGVSQNPRHKITKRGQNVTFRCDPISEHNRLYWYRQTLGQGPEFLTYFQNEAQLEKSRLLSDRFSAERPKGSFSTLEIQRTEQGDSAMYLCASSLVGGDKAALHFGNGTRLTVT.

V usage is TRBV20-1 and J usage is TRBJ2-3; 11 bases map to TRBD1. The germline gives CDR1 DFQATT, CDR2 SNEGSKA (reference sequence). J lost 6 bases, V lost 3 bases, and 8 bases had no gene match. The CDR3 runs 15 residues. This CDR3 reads CSASSDRGPSDTQYF. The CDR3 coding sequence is TGCAGTGCTAGCTCGGACAGGGGGCCTTCCGATACGCAGTATTTT.

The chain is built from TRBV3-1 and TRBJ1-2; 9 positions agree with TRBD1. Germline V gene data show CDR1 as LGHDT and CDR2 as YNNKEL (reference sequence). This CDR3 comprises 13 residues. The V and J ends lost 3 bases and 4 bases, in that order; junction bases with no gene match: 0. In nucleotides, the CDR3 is TGTGCCAGCAGCCAGACAGGGGGCTATGGCTACACCTTC. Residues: CASSQTGGYGYTF.

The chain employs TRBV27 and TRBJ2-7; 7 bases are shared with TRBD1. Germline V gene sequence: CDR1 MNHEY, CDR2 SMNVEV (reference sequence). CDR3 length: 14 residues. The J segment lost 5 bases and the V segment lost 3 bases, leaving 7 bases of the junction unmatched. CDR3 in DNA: TGTGCCAGCAGTTTCAGGCAGGGGGACGACGAGCAGTACTTC. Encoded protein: CASSFRQGDDEQYF.

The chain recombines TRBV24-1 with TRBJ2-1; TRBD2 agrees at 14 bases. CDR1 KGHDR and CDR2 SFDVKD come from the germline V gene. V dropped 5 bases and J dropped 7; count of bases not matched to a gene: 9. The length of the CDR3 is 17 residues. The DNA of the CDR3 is TGTGCCACCAGTGCCCTGACTAGCGGGGGGGCCCTTAATGAGCAGTTCTTC. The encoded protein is CATSALTSGGALNEQFF.

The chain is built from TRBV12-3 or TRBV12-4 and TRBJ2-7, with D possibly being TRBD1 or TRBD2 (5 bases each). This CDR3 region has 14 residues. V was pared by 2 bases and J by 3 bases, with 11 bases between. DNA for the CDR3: TGTGCCAGCAGTTTATCAGGGACCGACTACGAGCAGTACTTC. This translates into CASSLSGTDYEQYF.

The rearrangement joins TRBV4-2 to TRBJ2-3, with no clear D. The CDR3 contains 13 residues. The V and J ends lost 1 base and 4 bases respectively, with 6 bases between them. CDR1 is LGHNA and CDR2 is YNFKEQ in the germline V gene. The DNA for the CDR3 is TGTGCCAGCAGCCAAGCTAAGTCAGATACGCAGTATTTT. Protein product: CASSQAKSDTQYF.

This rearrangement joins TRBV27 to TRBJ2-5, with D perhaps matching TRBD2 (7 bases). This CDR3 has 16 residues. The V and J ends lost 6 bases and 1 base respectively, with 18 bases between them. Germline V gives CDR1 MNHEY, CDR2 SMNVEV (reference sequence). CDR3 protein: CASSEGAGAFQETQYF. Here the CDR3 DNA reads TGTGCCAGCAGCGAAGGCGCGGGGGCATTCCAAGAGACCCAGTACTTC.

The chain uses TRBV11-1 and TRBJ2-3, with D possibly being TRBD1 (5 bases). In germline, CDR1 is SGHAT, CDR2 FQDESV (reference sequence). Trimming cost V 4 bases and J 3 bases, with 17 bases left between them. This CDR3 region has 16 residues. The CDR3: CASSYAQGKLTDTQYF. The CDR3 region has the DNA TGTGCCAGCAGCTATGCGCAGGGAAAACTAACAGATACGCAGTATTTT.

Here the CDR3 reads CSVDQGRGGELFF. CDR3 nucleotide sequence: TGCAGCGTTGACCAGGGTCGCGGCGGGGAGCTGTTTTTT. The rearrangement links TRBV29-1 to TRBJ2-2, with D tentatively TRBD1 (5 bases). The V end was cut by 3 bases, the J end by 7 bases, with 12 bases between. This CDR3 comprises 13 residues. Germline assignment: CDR1 SQVTM and CDR2 ANQGSEA.

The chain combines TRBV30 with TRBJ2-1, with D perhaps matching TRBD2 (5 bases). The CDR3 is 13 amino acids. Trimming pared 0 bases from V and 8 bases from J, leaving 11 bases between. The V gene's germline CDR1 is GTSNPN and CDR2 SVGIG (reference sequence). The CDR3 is CAWSVSEAYEQFF. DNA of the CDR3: TGTGCCTGGAGTGTATCGGAGGCGTATGAGCAGTTCTTC.

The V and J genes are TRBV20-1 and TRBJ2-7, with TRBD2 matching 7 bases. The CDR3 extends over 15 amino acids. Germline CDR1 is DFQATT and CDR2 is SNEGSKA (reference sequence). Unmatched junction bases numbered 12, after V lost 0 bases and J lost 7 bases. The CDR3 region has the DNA TGCAGTGCTAGAGATGGGGACTCAGCGGGGTGGGAGCAGTACTTC. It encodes CSARDGDSAGWEQYF.

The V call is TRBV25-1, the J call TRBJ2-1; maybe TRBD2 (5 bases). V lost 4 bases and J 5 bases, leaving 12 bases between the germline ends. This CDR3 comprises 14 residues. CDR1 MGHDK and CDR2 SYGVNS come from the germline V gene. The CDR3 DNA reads TGTGCCAGCAGTGGGATAGACGGGGACAATGAGCAGTTCTTC. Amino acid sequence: CASSGIDGDNEQFF.

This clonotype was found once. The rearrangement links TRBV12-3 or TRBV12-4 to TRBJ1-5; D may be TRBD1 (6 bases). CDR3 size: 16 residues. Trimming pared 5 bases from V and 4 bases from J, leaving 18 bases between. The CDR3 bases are TGTGCCAGCAGTATTTCACAGGGATGGGGTAATCAGCCCCAGCATTTT. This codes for CASSISQGWGNQPQHF.

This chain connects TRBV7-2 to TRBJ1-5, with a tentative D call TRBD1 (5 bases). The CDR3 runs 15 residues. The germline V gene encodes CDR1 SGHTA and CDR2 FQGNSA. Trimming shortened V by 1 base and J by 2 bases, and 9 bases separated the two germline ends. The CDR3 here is CASSLVGVGNQPQHF. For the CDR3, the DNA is TGTGCCAGCAGCTTAGTAGGGGTAGGCAATCAGCCCCAGCATTTT. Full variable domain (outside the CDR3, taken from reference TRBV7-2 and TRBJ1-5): GAGVSQSPSNKVTEKGKDVELRCDPISGHTALYWYRQSLGQGLEFLIYFQGNSAPDKSGLPSDRFSAERTGGSVSTLTIQRTQQEDSAVYLCASSLVGVGNQPQHFGDGTRLSIL.

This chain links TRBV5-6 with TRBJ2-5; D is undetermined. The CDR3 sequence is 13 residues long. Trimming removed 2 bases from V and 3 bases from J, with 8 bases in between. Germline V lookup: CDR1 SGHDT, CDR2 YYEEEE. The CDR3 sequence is CASSFEVEETQYF. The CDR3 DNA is TGTGCCAGCAGCTTTGAAGTGGAAGAGACCCAGTACTTC.